One TCR beta chain is described in this entry. Antigen specificity is unknown. Data came from immunoSEQ multiplex PCR; TCRdb stores just in-frame clones and leaves some out. Of about 120,000 clones in the sample, approximately 93% were seen once. This record comes from a study of T cell responses to AZD1222 COVID-19 vaccine. General study points: Baseline seropositives among AZD1222 recipients totaled only six. The donor cohort was predominantly white British with a female majority, and clonal diversity may have been underestimated.

The source was peripheral blood, collected on day 0 of AZD1222 vaccination. The source is an adult in good health.

CDR3 region: CAISEPRDSPLSEQYF. CDR3 DNA: TGTGCCATCAGTGAGCCACGGGACAGCCCACTCTCCGAGCAGTACTTC. The V gene is TRBV10-3, the J gene TRBJ2-7; 7 nucleotides line up with TRBD1. CDR1 and CDR2 (germline): ENHRY, SYGVKD. The CDR3 is 16 amino acids. The J segment lost 6 bases and the V segment lost 2 bases, leaving 13 bases of the junction unmatched.